One sample yielded the 2 T cell receptor beta chains listed below, sequenced in a study of tumor and adjacent non-tumor tissue in lung cancer. The template was RNA from unsorted bulk tissue. The normal lung tissue was taken more than 3 cm from the tumor edge. A modified ARM-PCR protocol with three rounds of nested PCR amplified TCRbeta. MiXCR was run by TCRdb on the multiplex PCR reads, yielding one entry per CDR3 protein. The repertoire includes around 80,000 distinct CDR3 sequences, 80% to 90% of them detected once, and about half sits in the top ten. The sequenced material came from distant non-tumor lung tissue. The receptors were sampled from a man aged 60-69 years with non-small cell lung cancer.

Only one count was recorded for this clonotype. The V and J genes are TRBV12-3 or TRBV12-4 and TRBJ2-1; D not resolved. The CDR3 runs 13 residues. Trimming shortened V by 7 bases and J by 5 bases, and 12 bases separated the two germline ends. CDR3 coding DNA: TGTGCCAGCACTTTGACGTGGGACAATGAGCAGTTCTTC. Encoded protein: CASTLTWDNEQFF.

On this clonotype: The missing conserved phenylalanine or tryptophan at the end of this CDR3 makes a read error likely. The rearrangement uses TRBV29-1 and TRBJ2-2; TRBD2 matches 7 bases. V shed 6 bases, J shed 4 bases, and the junction held 11 bases outside the gene matches. The CDR3 has 15 amino acids. Germline CDR1 SQVTM, CDR2 ANQGSEA. The DNA of the CDR3 is TGCAGCGTGACCTGGACTAGTGGGTTCACCGGGGAGCTGTTTTAT. Amino acid sequence: CSVTWTSGFTGELFY.